Here is one T cell receptor beta chain with its context. Its specificity is not known. The sample originates from a study of B cell selection in AIRE deficiency. Whole-study findings and limits: Of fewer than 4,500 shared Treg TCRbeta sequences, 31.6% were healthy-donor-only and around 9% patient-only. CDR3s were shorter in shared Treg sequences, reflecting few non-templated nucleotide insertions. In TCRBV usage, CDR3 length and diversity, patient Tconv and Treg cells matched healthy donors.

CDR3 length: 11 residues. Trimming stripped 2 bases from V and 6 bases from J, with 3 bases between. Germline lookup yields CDR1 SGHRS and CDR2 YFSETQ. Regulatory T cells were sorted as CD4+CD25hiCD127low/negative. In the original workflow: Approximately 5.7x10^4 patient and 9.56x10^4 healthy donor TCRbeta sequences came from Tregs. Sequencing was performed with immunoSEQ multiplex PCR; in TCRdb, only in-frame clones are kept and a portion is missing. D and trimming were read from the DNA, whereas the V and J calls and clone size are those reported in that table. The sample includes roughly 23,000 clones, over 90% of them seen just once.

The TCR comes from a human donor in good health. V and J are TRBV5-1 and TRBJ2-4; D is ambiguous. Source material: CD4+CD25+ Tregs sorted from PBMCs. CDR3 DNA: TGCGCCAGCAGCTTAGGAAACATTCAGTACTTC. The encoded protein is CASSLGNIQYF.